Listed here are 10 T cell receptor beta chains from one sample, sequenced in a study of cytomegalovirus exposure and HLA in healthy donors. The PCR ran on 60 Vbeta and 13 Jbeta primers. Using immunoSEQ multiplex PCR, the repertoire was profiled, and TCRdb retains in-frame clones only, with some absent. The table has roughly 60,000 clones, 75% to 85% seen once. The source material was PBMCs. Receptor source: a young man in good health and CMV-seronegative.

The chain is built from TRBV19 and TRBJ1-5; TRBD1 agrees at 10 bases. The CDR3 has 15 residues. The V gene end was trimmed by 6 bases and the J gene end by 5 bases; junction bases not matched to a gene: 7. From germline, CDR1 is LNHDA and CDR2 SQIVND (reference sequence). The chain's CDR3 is CASRLPGTGDQPQHF. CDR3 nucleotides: TGTGCCAGTAGGCTACCCGGGACAGGGGATCAGCCCCAGCATTTT.

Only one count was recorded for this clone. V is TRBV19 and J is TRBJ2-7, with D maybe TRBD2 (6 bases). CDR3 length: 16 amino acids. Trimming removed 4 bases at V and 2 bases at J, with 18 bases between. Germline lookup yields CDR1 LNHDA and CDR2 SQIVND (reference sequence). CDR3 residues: CASSTSGTWEPYEQYF. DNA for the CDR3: TGTGCCAGTAGTACCTCCGGGACTTGGGAGCCCTACGAGCAGTACTTC.

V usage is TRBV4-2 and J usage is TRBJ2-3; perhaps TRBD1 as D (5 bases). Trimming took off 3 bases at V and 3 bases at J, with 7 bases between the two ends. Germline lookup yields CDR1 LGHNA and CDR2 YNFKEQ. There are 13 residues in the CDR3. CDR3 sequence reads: CASSQHRTDTQYF. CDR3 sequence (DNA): TGTGCCAGCAGCCAGCACAGGACAGATACGCAGTATTTT.

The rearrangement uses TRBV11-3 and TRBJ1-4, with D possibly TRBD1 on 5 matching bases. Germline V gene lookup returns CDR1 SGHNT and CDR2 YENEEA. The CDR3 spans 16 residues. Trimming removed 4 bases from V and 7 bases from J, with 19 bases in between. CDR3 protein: CASSSHISTGGEKLFF. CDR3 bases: TGTGCCAGCAGCTCGCACATCTCAACCGGGGGTGAAAAACTGTTTTTT.

The CDR3 DNA reads as TGTGCTAGTGGTTTGCCGCCACCCTCCGGGACAGGGGGGTCCACGCAGTATTTT. It specifies CASGLPPPSGTGGSTQYF. The chain combines TRBV12-5 with TRBJ2-3, with 11 bases identical to TRBD1. Trimming took 2 bases from V and 9 from J; bases not matched to a gene: 16. The CDR3 is 18 amino acids. Germline V gives CDR1 LGHNT, CDR2 FRNRAP. Full variable domain (missing parts from reference TRBV12-5 and TRBJ2-3): DARVTQTPRHKVTEMGQEVTMRCQPILGHNTVFWYRQTMMQGLELLAYFRNRAPLDDSGMPKDRFSAEMPDATLATLKIQPSEPRDSAVYFCASGLPPPSGTGGSTQYFGPGTRLTVL.

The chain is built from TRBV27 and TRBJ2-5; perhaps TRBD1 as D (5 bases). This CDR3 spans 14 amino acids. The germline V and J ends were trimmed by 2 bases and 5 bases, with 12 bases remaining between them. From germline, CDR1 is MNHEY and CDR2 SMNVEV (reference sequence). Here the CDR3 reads CASSLQGIGETQYF. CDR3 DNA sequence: TGTGCCAGCAGTTTACAGGGAATAGGCGAGACCCAGTACTTC.

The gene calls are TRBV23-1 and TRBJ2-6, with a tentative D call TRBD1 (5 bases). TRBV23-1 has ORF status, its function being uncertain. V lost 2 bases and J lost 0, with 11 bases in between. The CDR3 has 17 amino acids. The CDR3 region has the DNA TGCGCCAGCAGTCAAACCCCAGACAGCTCTGGGGCCAACGTCCTGACTTTC. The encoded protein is CASSQTPDSSGANVLTF.

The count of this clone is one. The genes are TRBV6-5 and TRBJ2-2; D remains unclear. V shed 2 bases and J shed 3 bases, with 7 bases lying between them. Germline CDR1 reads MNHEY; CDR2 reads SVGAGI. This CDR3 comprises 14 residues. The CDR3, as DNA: TGTGCCAGCAGTTACGACGGAGACACCGGGGAGCTGTTTTTT. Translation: CASSYDGDTGELFF.

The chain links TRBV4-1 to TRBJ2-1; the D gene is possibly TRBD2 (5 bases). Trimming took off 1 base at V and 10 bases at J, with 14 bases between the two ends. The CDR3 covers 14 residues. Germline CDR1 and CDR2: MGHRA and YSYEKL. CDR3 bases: TGCGCCAGCAGCCAAGTTGGCGGGCCACGAGAGCAGTTCTTC. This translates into CASSQVGGPREQFF.

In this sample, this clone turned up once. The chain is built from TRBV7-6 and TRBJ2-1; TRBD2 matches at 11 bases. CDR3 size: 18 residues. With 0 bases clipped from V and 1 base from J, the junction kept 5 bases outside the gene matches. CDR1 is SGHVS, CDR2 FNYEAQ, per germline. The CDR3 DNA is TGTGCCAGCAGCTTAGCCCCTATAGCGGGGGGGTCCTACAATGAGCAGTTCTTC. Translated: CASSLAPIAGGSYNEQFF.